The next 13 T cell receptor beta chains were all read from a single sample in a study of shared clonotypes between healthy human individuals. Libraries were prepared by immunoSEQ multiplex PCR; TCRdb keeps only in-frame clonotypes and omits some of them. The data hold some 630,000 clones, with 55% to 75% observed a single time. The source material was memory CD4+ T cells sorted from blood. The subset here: CD45RA-negative fraction. Source of these receptors: a woman aged 25 to 39 in good health.

The chain uses TRBV5-4 and TRBJ2-6; D uncertain. The germline V and J ends were trimmed by 4 bases and 0 bases, with 11 bases remaining between them. Germline V gene data show CDR1 as SGHNT and CDR2 as YYREEE (reference sequence). The CDR3 contains 16 residues. The CDR3 DNA reads as TGTGCCAGCAGCATAAGACACCGCTCTGGGGCCAACGTCCTGACTTTC. It translates to CASSIRHRSGANVLTF. Full variable domain (missing parts from reference TRBV5-4 and TRBJ2-6): ETGVTQSPTHLIKTRGQQVTLRCSSQSGHNTVSWYQQALGQGPQFIFQYYREEENGRGNFPPRFSGLQFPNYSSELNVNALELDDSALYLCASSIRHRSGANVLTFGAGSRLTVL.

The chain recombines TRBV23-1 with TRBJ2-7, with 7 bases matching TRBD1. TRBV23-1 is sorted into the ORF group, with uncertain function. V lost 4 bases and J lost 6; bases outside the gene matches: 15. The CDR3 sequence is 16 residues long. The CDR3: CASSPLRQGPRVEQYF. The CDR3 DNA follows: TGCGCCAGCAGTCCCCTCAGACAGGGACCTCGAGTCGAGCAGTACTTC.

V and J are TRBV28 and TRBJ1-1; TRBD1 agrees at 9 bases. This CDR3 region has 15 residues. Germline V gene lookup returns CDR1 MDHEN and CDR2 SYDVKM. After removal of 6 bases from V and 0 bases from J, the junction contained 5 bases not matched to a gene. The CDR3 sequence: CASSRGQGMNTEAFF. The CDR3 DNA reads TGTGCCAGCAGCCGCGGACAGGGGATGAACACTGAAGCTTTCTTT.

This CDR3 reads CASSFNRAGADNEQFF. For the CDR3, the DNA is TGTGCCAGCAGTTTTAACCGAGCGGGGGCGGATAATGAGCAGTTCTTC. The rearrangement uses TRBV27 and TRBJ2-1, with 8 bases that match TRBD2. The CDR3 is 16 amino acids. The V gene end was trimmed by 3 bases and the J gene end by 7 bases; junction bases not matched to a gene: 11. CDR1 MNHEY and CDR2 SMNVEV come from the germline V gene (reference sequence).

V gene TRBV5-1 combines with J gene TRBJ2-1; the match to TRBD2 covers 13 bases. Germline trimming cut 0 bases from V and 9 bases from J; bases unmatched to any gene: 6. The CDR3 is 16 residues long. Germline lookup yields CDR1 SGHRS and CDR2 YFSETQ. CDR3 region: CASSLARTSGSSEQFF. The CDR3 coding sequence is TGCGCCAGCAGCTTGGCCCGGACTAGCGGGAGCAGTGAGCAGTTCTTC.

This clone was detected only a few times. At the DNA level, this CDR3 is encoded by other sequences in the same sample as well. As DNA, the CDR3 is TGCGCCAGCAGTGAGTCTGGGGGCAGCGAAGCTTTCTTT. Translating it yields CASSESGGSEAFF. The chain has TRBV10-1 and TRBJ1-1; the D gene is possibly TRBD1 (6 bases). In germline, CDR1 is WNHNN, CDR2 SYGVQD (reference sequence). The CDR3 consists of 13 residues. V was trimmed by 0 bases and J by 8 bases, leaving 10 bases between them.

This clone was detected only a few times. The rearrangement uses TRBV7-3 and TRBJ2-2; 8 bases fit TRBD2. The CDR3 consists of 17 residues. Germline V gene lookup returns CDR1 SGHTA and CDR2 FQGTGA. The junction had 11 bases not matched to a gene; V was cut back by 1 base and J by 7 bases. The CDR3 loop reads CASSLISGGPGVGELFF. The DNA for the CDR3 is TGTGCCAGCAGCTTAATCTCGGGAGGGCCCGGGGTCGGGGAGCTGTTTTTT.

This chain connects TRBV11-1 to TRBJ2-7; D perhaps matches TRBD2 (5 bases). There are 13 residues in the CDR3. Germline V gene lookup returns CDR1 SGHAT and CDR2 FQDESV (reference sequence). V was clipped by 6 bases and J by 3 bases, with 12 bases between them. The CDR3 DNA is TGTGCCAGCAGGAGAGACGGACTCTACGAGCAGTACTTC. It specifies CASRRDGLYEQYF.

This clone was detected only a few times. Other DNA sequences of this sample code for an identical CDR3. The chain carries TRBV2 and TRBJ2-7, with a weak D call TRBD1 (6 bases). Trimming took 5 bases from V and 4 from J, leaving 9 bases between them. The CDR3 extends over 12 amino acids. CDR1 and CDR2 from the germline V gene are SNHLY and FYNNEI. The CDR3 is CASSTDSYEQYF. The CDR3, as DNA: TGTGCCAGCAGTACGGACAGTTACGAGCAGTACTTC.

This clone has more than one count but fewer than ten. The rearrangement links TRBV11-3 to TRBJ2-1, with a tentative D call TRBD1 (7 bases). Germline CDR1 reads SGHNT; CDR2 reads YENEEA. The CDR3 has 15 residues. The ends were cut back, 4 bases at V and 3 bases at J, with 13 bases in the middle. The DNA of the CDR3 is TGTGCCAGCAGCTCCTCGCGGGACAGCTACAATGAGCAGTTCTTC. Translated: CASSSSRDSYNEQFF.

The V gene is TRBV6-1, the J gene TRBJ2-7; the D gene is possibly TRBD2 (6 bases). With 6 bases removed from V and 6 bases from J, the gap between germline ends came to 15 bases. Per germline, CDR1 MNHNS and CDR2 SASEGT. CDR3 size: 13 residues. In nucleotides, the CDR3 is TGTGCCAGCAGCAAGGAGGGGTGGACCGAGCAGTACTTC. Its protein is CASSKEGWTEQYF.

The rearrangement uses TRBV20-1 and TRBJ2-7; no clear D. The germline CDR1 and CDR2 sequences are DFQATT and SNEGSKA (reference sequence). The CDR3 contains 10 residues. Trimming took off 5 bases at V and 2 bases at J, with 4 bases between the two ends. The CDR3 sequence is CSAGTYEQYF. CDR3 nucleotides: TGCAGTGCTGGGACCTACGAGCAGTACTTC.

The chain is built from TRBV6-5 and TRBJ2-7, with a possible D match to TRBD2 (6 bases). This CDR3 comprises 13 residues. Trimming took 7 bases from V and 6 from J, leaving 16 bases between them. The V gene's germline CDR1 is MNHEY and CDR2 SVGAGI. In DNA, the CDR3 is TGTGCCAGCACCGCGGGGTGGCAGGGCGAGCAGTACTTC. Residues: CASTAGWQGEQYF.